What follows describes a single T cell receptor (beta chain). Its antigen is unidentified. Primers for the PCR totalled 60 Vbeta and 13 Jbeta. Using immunoSEQ multiplex PCR, the repertoire was profiled, and TCRdb retains in-frame clones only, with some absent. Among 130,000 or so clones listed, about 10% were seen once. The germline V and J ends were trimmed by 6 bases and 6 bases, with 6 bases remaining between them. Germline V gene lookup returns CDR1 LGHNT and CDR2 FRNRAP. This CDR3 region has 11 residues. This specimen belongs to a study of cytomegalovirus exposure and HLA in healthy donors. Points from the study as a whole: Later findings reportedly placed an Asian-associated ancestry cluster below the approximately 650-donor mean for N-insertions. Productive status was seen about 90% or about 30% of the time for most TCR beta V segments in an earlier analysis.

The sequence was collected from a woman aged 35 to 49 in good health and CMV-seropositive. Sequenced input: PBMCs. The chain links TRBV12-5 to TRBJ1-5; D remains unclear. The CDR3 DNA follows: TGTGCTAGTGGCTACCTTCAGCCCCAGCATTTT. Its translation: CASGYLQPQHF. Combining the CDR3 with reference TRBV12-5 and TRBJ1-5 gives the whole variable domain DARVTQTPRHKVTEMGQEVTMRCQPILGHNTVFWYRQTMMQGLELLAYFRNRAPLDDSGMPKDRFSAEMPDATLATLKIQPSEPRDSAVYFCASGYLQPQHFGDGTRLSIL.